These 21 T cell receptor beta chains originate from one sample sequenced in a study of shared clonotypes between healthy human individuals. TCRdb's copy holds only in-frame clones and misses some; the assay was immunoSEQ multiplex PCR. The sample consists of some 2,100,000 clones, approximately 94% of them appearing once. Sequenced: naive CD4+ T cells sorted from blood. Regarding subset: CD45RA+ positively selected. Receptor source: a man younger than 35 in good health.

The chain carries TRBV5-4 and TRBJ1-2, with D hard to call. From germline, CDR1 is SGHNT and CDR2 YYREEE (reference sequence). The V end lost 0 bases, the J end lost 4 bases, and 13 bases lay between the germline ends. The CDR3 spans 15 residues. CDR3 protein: CASSLVTAGFYGYTF. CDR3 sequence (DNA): TGTGCCAGCAGCTTGGTAACAGCAGGATTCTATGGCTACACCTTC.

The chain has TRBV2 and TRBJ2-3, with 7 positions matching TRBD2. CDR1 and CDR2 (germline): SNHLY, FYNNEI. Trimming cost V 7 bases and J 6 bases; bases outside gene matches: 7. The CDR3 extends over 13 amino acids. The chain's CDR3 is CASTAGVVDTQYF. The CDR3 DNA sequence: TGTGCCAGCACCGCGGGAGTGGTGGATACGCAGTATTTT.

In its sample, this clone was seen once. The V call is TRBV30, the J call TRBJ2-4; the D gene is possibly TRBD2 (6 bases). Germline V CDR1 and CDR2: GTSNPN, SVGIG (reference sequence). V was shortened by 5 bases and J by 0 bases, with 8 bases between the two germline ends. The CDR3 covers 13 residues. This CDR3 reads CAWGTGAKNIQYF. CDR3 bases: TGTGCCTGGGGGACTGGAGCCAAAAACATTCAGTACTTC.

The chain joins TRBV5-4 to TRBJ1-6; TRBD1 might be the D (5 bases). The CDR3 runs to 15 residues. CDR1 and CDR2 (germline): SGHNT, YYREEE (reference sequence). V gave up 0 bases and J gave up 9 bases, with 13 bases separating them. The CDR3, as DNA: TGTGCCAGCAGCTTGGTAGGGCAGGGCAGTTCACCCCTCCACTTT. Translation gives CASSLVGQGSSPLHF.

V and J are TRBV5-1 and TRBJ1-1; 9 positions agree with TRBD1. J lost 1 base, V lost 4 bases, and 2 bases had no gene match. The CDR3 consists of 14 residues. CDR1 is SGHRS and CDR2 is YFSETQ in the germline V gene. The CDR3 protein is CASSRDRENTEAFF. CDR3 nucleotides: TGCGCCAGCAGCCGGGACAGGGAGAACACTGAAGCTTTCTTT.

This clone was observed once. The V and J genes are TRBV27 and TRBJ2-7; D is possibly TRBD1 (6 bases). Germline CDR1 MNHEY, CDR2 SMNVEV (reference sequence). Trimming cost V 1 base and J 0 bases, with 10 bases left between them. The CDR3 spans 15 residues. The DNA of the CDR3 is TGTGCCAGCAGTTTATGGGGGACACCCTCCTACGAGCAGTACTTC. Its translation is CASSLWGTPSYEQYF.

The CDR3 is CASSSEGRGRTAADNEQFF. CDR3 in DNA: TGTGCCAGCAGCTCCGAAGGGAGGGGCAGGACGGCCGCAGACAATGAGCAGTTCTTC. This sequence joins TRBV9 and TRBJ2-1; the match to TRBD2 covers 7 bases. Losses at the gene ends were 4 bases for V and 5 bases for J; bases not matched to a gene: 21. Germline CDR1 and CDR2: SGDLS and YYNGEE. The CDR3 is 19 amino acids. Combining the CDR3 with reference TRBV9 and TRBJ2-1 gives the whole variable domain DSGVTQTPKHLITATGQRVTLRCSPRSGDLSVYWYQQSLDQGLQFLIQYYNGEERAKGNILERFSAQQFPDLHSELNLSSLELGDSALYFCASSSEGRGRTAADNEQFFGPGTRLTVL.

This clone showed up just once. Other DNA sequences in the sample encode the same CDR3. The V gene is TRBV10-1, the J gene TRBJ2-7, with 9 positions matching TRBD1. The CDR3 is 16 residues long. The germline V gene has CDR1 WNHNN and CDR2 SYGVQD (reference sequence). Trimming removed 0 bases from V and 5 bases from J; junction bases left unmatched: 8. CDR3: CASSESRPGQGHEQYF. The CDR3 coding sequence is TGCGCCAGCAGTGAGTCAAGGCCGGGACAGGGTCACGAGCAGTACTTC.

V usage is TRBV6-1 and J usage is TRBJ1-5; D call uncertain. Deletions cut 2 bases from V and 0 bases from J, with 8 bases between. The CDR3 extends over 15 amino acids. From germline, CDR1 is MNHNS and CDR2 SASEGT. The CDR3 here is CASSERSDSNQPQHF. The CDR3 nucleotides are TGTGCCAGCAGTGAAAGGTCAGATAGCAATCAGCCCCAGCATTTT.

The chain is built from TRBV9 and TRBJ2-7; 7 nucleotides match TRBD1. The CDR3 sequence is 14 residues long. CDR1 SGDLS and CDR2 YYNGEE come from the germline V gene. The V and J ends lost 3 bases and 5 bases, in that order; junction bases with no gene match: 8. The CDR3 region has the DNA TGTGCCAGCAGCGCCGAGACAGGGCACCACGAGCAGTACTTC. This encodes CASSAETGHHEQYF. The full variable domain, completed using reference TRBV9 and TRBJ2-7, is DSGVTQTPKHLITATGQRVTLRCSPRSGDLSVYWYQQSLDQGLQFLIQYYNGEERAKGNILERFSAQQFPDLHSELNLSSLELGDSALYFCASSAETGHHEQYFGPGTRLTVT.

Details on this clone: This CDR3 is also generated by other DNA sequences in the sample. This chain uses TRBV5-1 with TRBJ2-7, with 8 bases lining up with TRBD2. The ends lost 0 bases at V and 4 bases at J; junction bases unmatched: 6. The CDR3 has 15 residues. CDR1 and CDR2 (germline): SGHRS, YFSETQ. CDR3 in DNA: TGCGCCAGCAGCTTGGCCGGGACTAGTGCGTACGAGCAGTACTTC. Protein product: CASSLAGTSAYEQYF.

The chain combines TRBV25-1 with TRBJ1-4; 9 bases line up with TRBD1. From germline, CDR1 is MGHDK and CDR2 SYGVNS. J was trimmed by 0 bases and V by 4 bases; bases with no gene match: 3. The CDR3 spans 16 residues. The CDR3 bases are TGTGCCAGCAGTGGAAGACAGGGGGCAACTAATGAAAAACTGTTTTTT. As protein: CASSGRQGATNEKLFF.

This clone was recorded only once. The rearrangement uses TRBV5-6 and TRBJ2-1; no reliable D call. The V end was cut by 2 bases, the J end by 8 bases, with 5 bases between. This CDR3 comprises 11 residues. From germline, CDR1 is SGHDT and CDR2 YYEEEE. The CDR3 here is CASSLLHEQFF. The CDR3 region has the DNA TGTGCCAGCAGCTTATTGCATGAGCAGTTCTTC.

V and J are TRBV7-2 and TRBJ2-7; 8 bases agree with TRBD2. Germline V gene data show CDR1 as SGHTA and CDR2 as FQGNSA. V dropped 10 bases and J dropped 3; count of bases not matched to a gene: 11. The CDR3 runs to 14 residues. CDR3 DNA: TGTGCCACAAGGGCCCCGGGGGGGCTCTACGAGCAGTACTTC. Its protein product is CATRAPGGLYEQYF.

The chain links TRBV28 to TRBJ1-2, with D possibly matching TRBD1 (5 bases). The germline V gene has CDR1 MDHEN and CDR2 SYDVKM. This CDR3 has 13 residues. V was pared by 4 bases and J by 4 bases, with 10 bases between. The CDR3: CASSSGLSYGYTF. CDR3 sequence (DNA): TGTGCCAGCAGTTCGGGACTTTCCTATGGCTACACCTTC.

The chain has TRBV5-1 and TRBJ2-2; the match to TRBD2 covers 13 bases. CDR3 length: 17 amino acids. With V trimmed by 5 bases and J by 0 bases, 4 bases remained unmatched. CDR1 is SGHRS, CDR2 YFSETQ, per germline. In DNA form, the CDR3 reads TGCGCCAGCAGTGGACTAGCGGGAGTTGCGAACACCGGGGAGCTGTTTTTT. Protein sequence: CASSGLAGVANTGELFF.

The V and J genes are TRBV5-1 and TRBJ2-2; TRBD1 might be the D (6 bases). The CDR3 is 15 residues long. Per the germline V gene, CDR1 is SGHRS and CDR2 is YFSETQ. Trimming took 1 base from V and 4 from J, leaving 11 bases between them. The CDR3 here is CASSLRQGTTGELFF. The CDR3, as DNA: TGCGCCAGCAGCTTGCGGCAGGGGACCACCGGGGAGCTGTTTTTT.

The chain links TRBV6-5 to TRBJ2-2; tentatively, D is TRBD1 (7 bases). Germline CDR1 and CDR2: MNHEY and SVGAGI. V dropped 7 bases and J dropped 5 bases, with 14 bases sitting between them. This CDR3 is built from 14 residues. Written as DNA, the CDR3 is TGTGCCAGCATGCGGTCAGGGGGGACCGGGGAGCTGTTTTTT. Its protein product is CASMRSGGTGELFF.

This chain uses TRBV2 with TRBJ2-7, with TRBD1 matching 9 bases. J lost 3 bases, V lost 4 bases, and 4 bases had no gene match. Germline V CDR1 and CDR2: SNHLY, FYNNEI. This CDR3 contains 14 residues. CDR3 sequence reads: CASSVGQGVYEQYF. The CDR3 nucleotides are TGTGCCAGCAGTGTGGGACAGGGCGTCTACGAGCAGTACTTC.

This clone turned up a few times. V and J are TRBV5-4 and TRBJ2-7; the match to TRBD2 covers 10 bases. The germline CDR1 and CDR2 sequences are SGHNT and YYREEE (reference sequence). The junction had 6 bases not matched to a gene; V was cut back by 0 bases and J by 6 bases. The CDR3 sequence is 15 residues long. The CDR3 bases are TGTGCCAGCAGCTTGGCCGCGATAGCGGGGGGCGAGCAGTACTTC. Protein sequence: CASSLAAIAGGEQYF.

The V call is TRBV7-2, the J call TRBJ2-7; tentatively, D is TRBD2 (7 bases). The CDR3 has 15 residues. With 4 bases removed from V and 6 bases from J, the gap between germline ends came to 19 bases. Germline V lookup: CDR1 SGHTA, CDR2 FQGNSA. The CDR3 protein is CASSYLGGGAGEQYF. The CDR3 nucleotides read TGTGCCAGCAGCTACCTAGGGGGGGGCGCGGGCGAGCAGTACTTC.